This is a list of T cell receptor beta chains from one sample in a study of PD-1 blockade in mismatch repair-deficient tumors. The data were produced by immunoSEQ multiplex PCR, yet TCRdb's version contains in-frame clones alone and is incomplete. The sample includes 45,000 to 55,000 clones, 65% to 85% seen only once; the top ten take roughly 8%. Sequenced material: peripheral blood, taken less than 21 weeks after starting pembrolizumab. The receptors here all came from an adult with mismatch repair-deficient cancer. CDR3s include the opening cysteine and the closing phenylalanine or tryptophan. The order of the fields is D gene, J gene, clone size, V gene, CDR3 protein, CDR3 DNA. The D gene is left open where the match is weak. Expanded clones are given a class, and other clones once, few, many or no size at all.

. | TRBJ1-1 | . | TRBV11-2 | CASSLGDGLGAFF | TGTGCCAGCAGCTTAGGCGACGGCCTAGGAGCTTTCTTT
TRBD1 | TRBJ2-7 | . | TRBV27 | CASSLSGTGDFEQYF | TGTGCCAGCAGTTTATCGGGGACAGGGGATTTCGAGCAGTACTTC
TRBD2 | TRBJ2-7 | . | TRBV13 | CASSLGGGSSYEQYF | TGTGCCAGCAGCTTAGGGGGAGGGAGCTCCTACGAGCAGTACTTC
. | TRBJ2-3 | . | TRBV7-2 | CASSLTSWDTQYF | TGTGCCAGCAGCTTAACTAGTTGGGATACGCAGTATTTT
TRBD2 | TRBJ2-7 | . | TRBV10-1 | CASSILAEFPYYEQYF | TGCGCCAGCAGTATACTAGCGGAGTTCCCTTACTACGAGCAGTACTTC
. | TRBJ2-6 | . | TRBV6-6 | CASRLRANSGANVLTF | TGTGCCAGCAGGTTGAGAGCGAACTCTGGGGCCAACGTCCTGACTTTC
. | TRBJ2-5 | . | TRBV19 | CASSMRIAETQYF | TGTGCCAGTAGTATGAGAATAGCGGAGACCCAGTACTTC
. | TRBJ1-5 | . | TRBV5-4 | CASEPSQPQHF | TGTGCCAGCGAACCATCCCAGCCCCAGCATTTT
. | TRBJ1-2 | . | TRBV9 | CASSAGANYGYTF | TGTGCCAGCAGCGCAGGGGCTAACTATGGCTACACCTTC
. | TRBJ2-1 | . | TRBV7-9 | CASSLGAYNEQFF | TGTGCCAGCAGCTTAGGGGCCTACAATGAGCAGTTCTTC
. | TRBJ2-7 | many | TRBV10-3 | CAISGGWGSSYEQYF | TGTGCCATCAGTGGGGGCTGGGGGTCATCCTACGAGCAGTACTTC
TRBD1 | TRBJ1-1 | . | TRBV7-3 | CASSLTGTGGSTEAFF | TGTGCCAGCAGCTTAACGGGGACAGGGGGTTCCACTGAAGCTTTCTTT
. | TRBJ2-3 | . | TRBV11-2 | CASSFMARPVTDTQYF | TGTGCCAGCAGCTTTATGGCCCGTCCTGTGACAGATACGCAGTATTTT
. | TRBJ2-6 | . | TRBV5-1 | CASSREAQGSGANVLTF | TGCGCCAGCAGCAGGGAGGCACAGGGCTCTGGGGCCAACGTCCTGACTTTC
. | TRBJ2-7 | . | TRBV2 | CASSQYPGYEQYF | TGTGCCAGCAGTCAATACCCAGGGTACGAGCAGTACTTC
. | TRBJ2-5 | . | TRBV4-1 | CASSQPGRIQETQYF | TGCGCCAGCAGCCAACCAGGGCGGATTCAAGAGACCCAGTACTTC
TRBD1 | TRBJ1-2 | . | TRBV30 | CAWSGGVYGYTF | TGTGCCTGGTCAGGGGGGGTCTATGGCTACACCTTC
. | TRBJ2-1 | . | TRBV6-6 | CASSPREWSYNEQFF | TGTGCCAGCAGTCCCCGGGAGTGGTCCTACAATGAGCAGTTCTTC
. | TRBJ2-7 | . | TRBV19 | CASSIDQGVVYEQYF | TGTGCCAGTAGTATAGATCAAGGAGTTGTCTACGAGCAGTACTTC
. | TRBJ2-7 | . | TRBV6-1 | CASSETKLGAYEQYF | TGTGCCAGCAGTGAAACGAAACTAGGAGCCTACGAGCAGTACTTC